One T cell receptor beta chain is described in this entry. Preparation of the TCRbeta library was carried out with unique molecular identifiers. TCRdb re-derived calls from the PCR reads in MiXCR, one entry per CDR3 protein. The sample includes about 500,000 distinct CDR3 sequences, 30% to 35% of them seen just once. The data were taken from a study of T-cell reconstitution after alpha-beta-depleted transplantation in children. Germline CDR1 SEHNR, CDR2 FQNEAQ (reference sequence). The V and J ends lost 6 bases and 1 base respectively, with 6 bases between them. The CDR3 runs to 12 residues. V and J are TRBV7-9 and TRBJ1-1; no firm D call. The source was PBMCs from the stem cell graft donor, collected from the stem cell graft. This receptor was identified in a human donor who donated a stem cell graft to a child with aplastic anemia. The CDR3 DNA reads TGTGCCAGCAGGGCCAAGAACACTGAAGCTTTCTTT. Amino acids: CASRAKNTEAFF. Based on the CDR3 plus reference TRBV7-9 and TRBJ1-1, the full variable domain is DTGVSQNPRHKITKRGQNVTFRCDPISEHNRLYWYRQTLGQGPEFLTYFQNEAQLEKSRLLSDRFSAERPKGSFSTLEIQRTEQGDSAMYLCASRAKNTEAFFGQGTRLTVV.